Each of the 29 T cell receptor beta chains below was sequenced from the same sample in a study of tumor and adjacent non-tumor tissue in lung cancer. The template was RNA from unsorted bulk tissue. Three rounds of nested PCR, following a modified ARM-PCR protocol, produced the TCRbeta library. TCRdb re-derived calls from the multiplex PCR reads in MiXCR, one entry per CDR3 protein. The sample consists of approximately 90,000 distinct CDR3 sequences, less than 80% of them appearing once. The sequenced sample was lung tumor tissue. These receptors were collected from a man between 60 and 75 years old with non-small cell lung cancer.

The chain joins TRBV12-3 or TRBV12-4 to TRBJ2-5; D assignment may be TRBD1 or TRBD2 (5 bases each). The CDR3 spans 16 residues. V lost 3 bases, J lost 3 bases, and 17 bases lay in between. This chain's CDR3 is CASSLDVVRGEETQYF. The CDR3 coding sequence is TGTGCCAGCAGTTTGGACGTTGTGAGAGGGGAAGAGACCCAGTACTTC.

This clonotype was seen repeatedly, ten times or more. The V and J genes are TRBV6-5 and TRBJ2-7; TRBD1 matches at 8 bases. Germline V gene sequence: CDR1 MNHEY, CDR2 SVGAGI. The V gene end was trimmed by 6 bases and the J gene end by 0 bases; junction bases not matched to a gene: 7. The CDR3 spans 15 residues. The DNA for the CDR3 is TGTGCCAGCAGCCCCGGGGGACAGGCCTCCTACGAGCAGTACTTC. Translation gives CASSPGGQASYEQYF.

About this clonotype itself: Mismatch with germline at one junction end may stem from a read error. The V and J genes are TRBV7-9 and TRBJ2-5; D gene uncertain. Germline lookup yields CDR1 SEHNR and CDR2 FQNEAQ (reference sequence). This CDR3 has 17 residues. DNA for the CDR3: TGTGCCAGCAGCTCCGCGTCTCGGTTCGTCAGCCAAGAGACCAAGTACTTC. This codes for CASSSASRFVSQETKYF.

With respect to this clonotype: The germline gene is not matched at one end of the junction; a read error may be the cause. This chain joins TRBV11-1 and TRBJ1-1; D not resolved. CDR1 is SGHAT, CDR2 FQDESV, per germline (reference sequence). CDR3 length: 14 residues. The CDR3 here is CTTVGGNTNIEAFF. CDR3 nucleotides: TGTACCACCGTGGGAGGGAACACGAACATTGAAGCTTTCTTT.

This clonotype was observed at least ten times. V usage is TRBV20-1 and J usage is TRBJ1-4, with D possibly being TRBD1 (5 bases). The CDR3 consists of 16 residues. Germline values: CDR1 DFQATT, CDR2 SNEGSKA (reference sequence). Between the trimmed V and J ends, which lost 2 bases and 7 bases, there was a span of 20 bases. Written as DNA, the CDR3 is TGCAGTGCTAGACCCTCCTGGGCAGGGAGTACTGAAAAACTGTTTTTT. It is translated as CSARPSWAGSTEKLFF.

The V and J genes are TRBV5-1 and TRBJ2-1; D unclear. Trimming took 1 base from V and 9 from J, leaving 11 bases between them. Germline V gene lookup returns CDR1 SGHRS and CDR2 YFSETQ. This CDR3 comprises 13 residues. The CDR3 DNA follows: TGCGCCAGCAGCTTGCCCGGGTTGAGTGAGCAGTTCTTC. It is translated as CASSLPGLSEQFF. Variable domain in full (rest from reference TRBV5-1 and TRBJ2-1): KAGVTQTPRYLIKTRGQQVTLSCSPISGHRSVSWYQQTPGQGLQFLFEYFSETQRNKGNFPGRFSGRQFSNSRSEMNVSTLELGDSALYLCASSLPGLSEQFFGPGTRLTVL.

J is TRBJ2-2 and V is TRBV5-6, with D perhaps matching TRBD2 (6 bases). The length of the CDR3 is 14 residues. Trimming removed 5 bases from V and 6 bases from J, with 14 bases in between. Germline V gene sequence: CDR1 SGHDT, CDR2 YYEEEE. CDR3 sequence (DNA): TGTGCCAGCAGGGAGGGTCCTTTTCCCGGGGAGCTGTTTTTT. This codes for CASREGPFPGELFF. The full variable domain, with the rest looked up from reference TRBV5-6 and TRBJ2-2, is DAGVTQSPTHLIKTRGQQVTLRCSPKSGHDTVSWYQQALGQGPQFIFQYYEEEERQRGNFPDRFSGHQFPNYSSELNVNALLLGDSALYLCASREGPFPGELFFGEGSRLTVL.

In this sample, this clonotype turned up once. An end of the junction differs from the germline gene, which may be a read error. The chain employs TRBV5-4 and TRBJ2-5, with a possible D match to TRBD2 (6 bases). The CDR3 covers 13 residues. CDR1 is SGHNT, CDR2 YYREEE, per germline (reference sequence). CDR3 DNA: TGTGCCAGCAGCTTAGGCGGGGAAGAGACCCACTACTTC. Translating gives CASSLGGEETHYF.

To note about this clonotype: The junction differs from germline at one of its ends, possibly a read error. The rearrangement joins TRBV6-6 to TRBJ2-7; D unresolved. The CDR3 covers 12 residues. Looked up from germline, CDR1 is MNHNY and CDR2 is SVGAGI (reference sequence). The CDR3 coding sequence is TGTGCCAGCAGTTACCAGAGTAACGAGCAGTACTTT. It translates to CASSYQSNEQYF.

As for this clonotype: Relative to the germline gene, one junction end is altered; a read error may explain this. This chain joins TRBV4-1 and TRBJ2-3; TRBD2 matches at 9 bases. The CDR3 extends over 19 amino acids. CDR1 is MGHRA and CDR2 is YSYEKL in the germline V gene. DNA for the CDR3: TGCGCCATCAGCCAAGATTGGATTAGCGGGGGTAAAGGTACAGATACGCAGTATTTT. Translation gives CAISQDWISGGKGTDTQYF.

In regard to this clonotype: This may be a read error: a much more frequent sequence differs by one nucleotide. V and J are TRBV7-9 and TRBJ2-7; D remains ambiguous. There are 13 residues in the CDR3. The germline V gene encodes CDR1 SEHNR and CDR2 FQNEAQ (reference sequence). In DNA form, the CDR3 reads TGTACCAGCAGCTCAAGTGGGTCCTACGAGCAGTACTTC. As protein: CTSSSSGSYEQYF.

This clonotype was detected many times. The rearrangement uses TRBV6-2 or TRBV6-3 and TRBJ2-1, with a weak D call TRBD1 (5 bases). The germline gives CDR1 MNHEY, CDR2 SVGEGT. The CDR3 covers 12 residues. Trimming stripped 7 bases from V and 4 bases from J, with 8 bases between. CDR3 sequence (DNA): TGTGCCAGCAAGGACATATACAATGAGCAGTTCTTC. It specifies CASKDIYNEQFF.

Comments on this clonotype: The junction departs from germline at one end; a sequencing error may be responsible. The V gene is TRBV6-6, the J gene TRBJ1-1, with D possibly TRBD1 on 6 matching bases. Germline V gene data show CDR1 as MNHNY and CDR2 as SVGAGI (reference sequence). This CDR3 contains 15 residues. Here the CDR3 reads CPSSTPAGEVTEAFF. The CDR3 nucleotides are TGTCCCAGCAGTACACCGGCAGGGGAGGTCACTGAAGCTTTCTTT.

About this clonotype itself: A read error may explain this, as a much larger clone is one base away. The J gene is TRBJ1-3, the V gene TRBV6-1; D uncertain. This CDR3 region has 15 residues. Germline CDR1 reads MNHNS; CDR2 reads SASEGT. The CDR3 nucleotides are TGTGCCAGAAGTGATCCGGGCCTCTCTGGAAACACCATATATTTT. It yields the protein CARSDPGLSGNTIYF.

In regard to this clonotype: The junction shows a germline mismatch at one end, possibly a read error. This chain connects TRBV6-1 to TRBJ2-2; tentative D call: TRBD1 (7 bases). Germline lookup yields CDR1 MNHNS and CDR2 SASEGT. The CDR3 consists of 15 residues. This CDR3 reads CVSRGDTGWAGELFF. CDR3 coding DNA: TGTGTCAGCAGGGGGGACACCGGTTGGGCCGGGGAGCTGTTTTTT.

This clonotype showed up many times. The chain joins TRBV12-3 or TRBV12-4 to TRBJ1-1, with 7 positions matching TRBD1. V lost 2 bases to trimming and J lost 2 bases; unmatched junction nucleotides: 5. The CDR3 is 15 residues long. CDR3 sequence: CASSLRRDRNTEAFF. The CDR3 region has the DNA TGTGCCAGCAGTTTACGCCGGGACAGAAACACTGAAGCTTTCTTT.

Remarks on this clonotype: Given a much more abundant clone one base away, this may be a read error. The chain couples TRBV6-1 to TRBJ2-1; D is possibly TRBD2 (6 bases). V dropped 7 bases and J dropped 4 bases, with 11 bases sitting between them. Germline values: CDR1 MNHNS, CDR2 SASEGT. The CDR3 totals 13 residues. The CDR3 region is CASIHGGYNEQFF. DNA of the CDR3: TGTGCCAGCATACACGGGGGTTACAATGAGCAGTTCTTC.

This clonotype showed up just a few times. This may be a read error: a much more frequent sequence differs by one nucleotide. The V and J genes are TRBV5-6 and TRBJ2-2, with 8 bases matching TRBD2. Germline CDR1 reads SGHDT; CDR2 reads YYEEEE. The CDR3 has 14 amino acids. CDR3 in amino acids: CASSLVAGSGELVF. The CDR3, as DNA: TGTGCCAGCAGCTTGGTAGCGGGGTCCGGGGAGCTGGTTTTT.

This clonotype was counted only a few times. A single base separates this from a much larger clone, so it may be a read error. This sequence joins TRBV29-1 and TRBJ2-5; D might be TRBD1 or TRBD2, each matching 5 bases. This CDR3 is built from 14 residues. V lost 5 bases to trimming and J lost 4 bases, with 17 bases between them. CDR1 is SQVTM, CDR2 ANQGSEA, per germline. The CDR3 loop reads CSVTPGAAGETQYF. The CDR3 nucleotides are TGCAGCGTTACTCCCGGGGCGGCTGGAGAGACCCAGTACTTC.

This clonotype was observed at least ten times. The chain couples TRBV20-1 to TRBJ1-2; D unresolved. V lost 3 bases to trimming and J lost 8 bases, with 16 bases between them. From germline, CDR1 is DFQATT and CDR2 SNEGSKA (reference sequence). The CDR3 runs 13 residues. CDR3 loop: CSARVSFRSGYTF. In DNA form, the CDR3 reads TGCAGTGCTAGGGTTAGCTTTCGGTCGGGCTACACCTTC.

This clonotype was recorded once. The V call is TRBV6-5, the J call TRBJ2-5; D unclear. Trimming took 2 bases from V and 5 from J, leaving 9 bases between them. The CDR3 has 13 residues. Germline CDR1 reads MNHEY; CDR2 reads SVGAGI. CDR3 loop: CASSYGSIETQYF. The CDR3, as DNA: TGTGCCAGCAGTTACGGGTCGATCGAGACCCAGTACTTC.

This clonotype was seen ten or more times. This sequence joins TRBV4-1 and TRBJ2-5, with TRBD1 matching 9 bases. CDR3 length: 14 residues. Germline lookup yields CDR1 MGHRA and CDR2 YSYEKL. V lost 5 bases, J lost 5 bases, and 6 bases stayed unmatched. The DNA for the CDR3 is TGCGCCAGCAGCTTACAGGGGGCAGGGGAGACCCAGTACTTC. It encodes CASSLQGAGETQYF.

Concerning this clonotype: The junction departs from germline at one end; a sequencing error may be responsible. The genes are TRBV4-3 and TRBJ2-1; TRBD1 might be the D (6 bases). The CDR3 has 14 residues. Germline CDR1 reads LGHNA; CDR2 reads YSLEER. The DNA of the CDR3 is TGTGCCATCAGCAGGGGTACCCTAAACAACGAGCAGTTCTTC. Encoded protein: CAISRGTLNNEQFF.

Worth noting for this clonotype: With a much larger clone just one base away, this may be a read error. The chain employs TRBV10-3 and TRBJ2-6; weak D call: TRBD2 (5 bases). Germline-derived CDR1 and CDR2 are ENHRY and SYGVKD. The length of the CDR3 is 14 residues. For the CDR3, the DNA is TGTGACATCCGTGGGGAGATTGGGGCCAACGTCCTGACTTTC. This codes for CDIRGEIGANVLTF.

A word on this clonotype: At one end, the junction sequence differs from germline, possibly due to a read error. The CDR3 DNA reads as TGTACCAGCAGCCAAGATCCAGTGGGTAGCTCCTACGAGCAGTACTTC. It encodes CTSSQDPVGSSYEQYF. This chain connects TRBV4-2 to TRBJ2-7; D call uncertain. The CDR3 is made up of 16 amino acids. Per germline, CDR1 LGHNA and CDR2 YNFKEQ.

The gene calls are TRBV6-5 and TRBJ1-5, with D unclear. Germline CDR1 and CDR2: MNHEY and SVGAGI. The V gene lost 10 bases and the J gene lost 7 bases, with 17 bases spanning the gap. This CDR3 is 13 amino acids long. The CDR3 sequence is CANSRKGSQPQHF. The CDR3 DNA is TGTGCCAACAGCCGAAAAGGCAGCCAGCCCCAGCATTTT.

Many counts were recorded for this clonotype. The chain has TRBV12-3 or TRBV12-4 and TRBJ2-5; 8 positions match TRBD2. The CDR3 loop spans 14 amino acids. J gave up 5 bases and V 6 bases, and 8 bases lay outside the gene matches. For the CDR3, the DNA is TGTGCCAGCAGGGGGCGGGGGGTAGTCGAGACCCAGTACTTC. It translates to CASRGRGVVETQYF.

This clonotype was detected a few times. In this CDR3 the conserved last residue, phenylalanine or tryptophan, is missing, so a read error is likely. Because the CDR3's place on the DNA is in doubt, the DNA is left out and the CDR3 is given as listed by TCRdb. V and J are TRBV4-1 and TRBJ1-1. The CDR3 has 11 amino acids, counting both end residues. Germline CDR1 and CDR2: MGHRA and YSYEKL. CDR3 residues: CASSQGTEVVL.

This clonotype was found once. The J gene is TRBJ2-5, the V gene TRBV11-2; a weak D match, TRBD2 (6 bases). Germline V gives CDR1 SGHAT, CDR2 FQNNGV. This CDR3 is 11 amino acids long. V gave up 4 bases and J gave up 13 bases, with 13 bases separating them. This CDR3 is CASSSLATWYF. The DNA of the CDR3 is TGTGCCAGCAGCTCCCTAGCGACCTGGTACTTC. The full variable domain, rest sourced from reference TRBV11-2 and TRBJ2-5, is EAGVAQSPRYKIIEKRQSVAFWCNPISGHATLYWYQQILGQGPKLLIQFQNNGVVDDSQLPKDRFSAERLKGVDSTLKIQPAKLEDSAVYLCASSSLATWYFGPGTRLLVL.